This T cell receptor (beta chain) was captured in a study of CXCR3-negative and CXCR3-positive naive CD8 T cells (dated by TCRdb to between 2018 and 2021). Broadly, across the study: In total, roughly 140 million TRB reads were obtained, corresponding to roughly 1.5 +/- 0.3 million reads per library. The diversity and physicochemical repertoire analyses included 11 donors pooled from two independent experiments. For the TRBV-TRBJ cluster analysis, the naive subsets came from 5 donors, while the memory cells came from 3 donors.

Sequencing took place on a NextSeq 550. The Human TCR Profiling Kit (MiLaboratory) was used to prepare UMI-labeled 5' RACE TRB cDNA libraries. cDNA synthesis used the entire amount of extracted RNA, and PCR amplification then used the entire amount of cDNA produced. Libraries were prepared in parallel with an identical number of PCR cycles. From the authors' description of their analysis: MIGEC and MiXCR extracted about 49,000 +/- 11,000 unique UMI-labeled TRB cDNA molecules per library, requiring at least two reads per UMI. Each library averaged about 37,000 +/- 9,700 functional in-frame TRB CDR3 nucleotide clonotypes without stop codons. After each sample was downsampled to 5000 UMI-labeled TRB molecules, VDJtools was used to calculate diversity metrics such as normalized Shannon-Wiener and Chao1. VDJtools was used to calculate clonotype-size-weighted physicochemical properties of the central five CDR3 residues, namely interaction energy, strength, volume and Kidera factor 4. Once TCRdb had reprocessed the reads, it stored one entry per CDR3 protein sequence and supplied no DNA. TCRdb, not the original authors, processed these V and J calls. The table for this sample shows about 120,000 distinct CDR3 sequences. Roughly 0.62% of the sample goes to the ten largest clones.

Concerning this clonotype itself: It lacks a known antigen.

General study outcomes and caveats: Because surface CD5, which is linked to self-reactivity in mice, was comparable between the naive subsets, TCR interaction strength was also inferred from the physicochemical properties of TRB CDR3s. Because CXCR3 expression was partially decreased after cryopreservation, freshly isolated PBMCs were used for most assays. Within the same donor, TRBV-TRBJ usage looked similar between naive CXCR3-negative and CXCR3-positive cells, but memory cells had distinct patterns. Comparably high repertoire diversity was found in both naive subsets, whereas much lower repertoire diversity was found in memory CD8+ T cells. TRB CDR3s from CXCR3-positive naive cells showed higher hydrophobicity (lower Kidera factor 4), lower energy, and higher strength and volume indices than CXCR3-negative naive cells.

Taken from cysteine to phenylalanine, the CDR3 has 14 residues. The DNA is not on file. Via the germline V gene (reference sequence), CDR1 is SEHNR and CDR2 FQNEAQ. Each CD8+ T cell subset was flow-sorted in triplicate, with 300,000 cells per subset placed directly into RLT lysis buffer. To keep memory contaminants out, a stringent definition of naive CD8+ T cells was applied: CD45RO-CCR7+CD27+CD95-. Peripheral blood mononuclear cells were isolated from buffy coats using standard density gradient centrifugation. Naive CXCR3-negative and CXCR3-positive CD8+ T cells were flow-sorted on a FACSAria III. Total RNA was extracted from sorted cells using an RNeasy Mini Kit.

The origin of this receptor is a human donor in good health. Some clones in this sample may be carry-over from other donors' samples. The chain uses TRBV7-9 and TRBJ2-1. The sample taken for sequencing was naive CXCR3+ CD8+ T cells from blood. The sample's cell subset or site label, decoded: CD45RO-CCR7+CD27+CD95- naive CD8+ T cells expressing CXCR3 (TNR3+). The CDR3 is CASSRLGLHNEQFF.